One sample yielded the 30 T cell receptor beta chains listed below, sequenced in a study of CD8 T cells in ankylosing spondylitis. TCRdb re-analysed the 5' RACE reads in MiXCR, keeping a single row per CDR3 protein. Of roughly 230,000 distinct CDR3 sequences in the sample, over 15% were seen once. Sequencing input: blood, either unsorted or a sorted T cell fraction (not recorded which). These receptors were obtained from a male donor with ankylosing spondylitis or in good health (not recorded which).

This chain links TRBV5-1 with TRBJ2-7; perhaps D is TRBD1 or TRBD2 (5 bases each). V shed 7 bases and J shed 2 bases, with 19 bases lying between them. The germline CDR1 and CDR2 sequences are SGHRS and YFSETQ. The CDR3 totals 15 residues. As DNA, the CDR3 is TGCGCCAGCCGTGGTCTAGGCAGGGACGCCTACGAGCAGTACTTC. It translates to CASRGLGRDAYEQYF.

The chain couples TRBV20-1 to TRBJ2-1; TRBD2 matches 8 bases. Germline V CDR1 and CDR2: DFQATT, SNEGSKA (reference sequence). V dropped 1 base and J dropped 5; count of bases not matched to a gene: 16. There are 18 residues in the CDR3. This CDR3 is CSARAPRTALAGDNEQFF. The CDR3 DNA reads as TGCAGTGCTAGAGCCCCCAGGACGGCTCTAGCGGGCGACAATGAGCAGTTCTTC.

This chain links TRBV21-1 with TRBJ2-1. TRBV21-1 is a pseudogene segment. CDR3 size: 16 residues. The CDR3 region has the DNA TGTGCCAGCAGCAAAGGGACCGATAGCTCCTACAATGAGCAGTTCTTC. Protein product: CASSKGTDSSYNEQFF.

The genes are TRBV5-1 and TRBJ2-1; D unresolved. The germline V and J ends were trimmed by 0 bases and 6 bases, with 7 bases remaining between them. CDR1 and CDR2 from the germline V gene are SGHRS and YFSETQ. The CDR3 covers 13 residues. CDR3 loop: CASSLESGNEQFF. As DNA, the CDR3 is TGCGCCAGCAGCTTGGAATCGGGCAATGAGCAGTTCTTC.

The rearrangement uses TRBV11-2 and TRBJ2-3; 7 nucleotides align to TRBD2. Germline V lookup: CDR1 SGHAT, CDR2 FQNNGV. V shed 5 bases, J shed 0 bases, and the junction held 8 bases outside the gene matches. The CDR3 contains 16 residues. The CDR3, as DNA: TGTGCCAGCAGCCCCGCTTGGGAGGGAAGCACAGATACGCAGTATTTT. Residues: CASSPAWEGSTDTQYF.

The chain uses TRBV6-5 and TRBJ2-5, with TRBD2 matching over 12 bases. CDR1 and CDR2 from the germline V gene are MNHEY and SVGAGI. This CDR3 spans 17 amino acids. Losses at the gene ends were 1 base for V and 0 bases for J; bases not matched to a gene: 3. CDR3 sequence: CASSYYGTSGYQETQYF. CDR3 in DNA: TGTGCCAGCAGTTACTACGGGACTAGCGGGTACCAAGAGACCCAGTACTTC.

This clonotype was recorded a few times. The J gene is TRBJ2-2, the V gene TRBV12-3 or TRBV12-4; D is unresolved. Trimming left V 6 bases short and J 5 bases short, with 10 bases between. The CDR3 length is 13 residues. The CDR3 sequence: CASSFESTGELFF. The CDR3, as DNA: TGTGCCAGCAGCTTTGAGAGTACCGGGGAGCTGTTTTTT.

The chain combines TRBV15 with TRBJ2-2, with 7 bases that match TRBD2. The germline gives CDR1 LNHNV, CDR2 YYDKDF (reference sequence). V trimming: 5 bases; J trimming: 1 base; junction bases outside the gene matches: 13. The CDR3 extends over 18 amino acids. CDR3: CATSHFGAGVLNTGELFF. The CDR3 nucleotides read TGTGCCACCAGCCACTTCGGGGCGGGAGTATTGAACACCGGGGAGCTGTTTTTT.

The sample holds many counts of this clonotype. The rearrangement links TRBV29-1 to TRBJ2-7, with D perhaps given as TRBD1 or TRBD2 (5 bases each). V gave up 6 bases and J gave up 4 bases, with 16 bases separating them. This CDR3 is 13 amino acids long. Per the germline V gene, CDR1 is SQVTM and CDR2 is ANQGSEA. The CDR3 is CSVPMGRGYEQYF. The CDR3 coding sequence is TGCAGCGTACCCATGGGACGGGGATACGAGCAGTACTTC.

There are a few counts of this clonotype. The V call is TRBV7-8, the J call TRBJ1-1, with D unclear. V lost 5 bases and J lost 5, with 12 bases in between. The CDR3 sequence is 13 residues long. Germline assignment: CDR1 SGHVS and CDR2 FQNEAQ. DNA for the CDR3: TGTGCCAGCAGCCTATACAGCGGGACTGAAGCTTTCTTT. Translation: CASSLYSGTEAFF.

The CDR3 DNA is TGTGCCAGCAGCGTAGAGGGACAGACCTACGAGCAGTACTTC. This sequence encodes CASSVEGQTYEQYF. The rearrangement joins TRBV9 to TRBJ2-7; 7 bases match TRBD1. Germline loops: CDR1 SGDLS, CDR2 YYNGEE. V was pared by 0 bases and J by 2 bases, with 2 bases of the junction left unmatched. This CDR3 is 14 amino acids long.

The chain employs TRBV7-6 and TRBJ2-7; weak D call: TRBD2 (6 bases). Germline CDR1 and CDR2: SGHVS and FNYEAQ. The CDR3 extends over 15 amino acids. V was trimmed by 0 bases and J by 3 bases, leaving 12 bases between them. CDR3 nucleotides: TGTGCCAGCAGCTTAGCGTTAGCGGTCCACTACGAGCAGTACTTC. As protein: CASSLALAVHYEQYF. Combining the CDR3 with reference TRBV7-6 and TRBJ2-7 gives the whole variable domain GAGVSQSPRYKVTKRGQDVALRCDPISGHVSLYWYRQALGQGPEFLTYFNYEAQQDKSGLPNDRFSAERPEGSISTLTIQRTEQRDSAMYRCASSLALAVHYEQYFGPGTRLTVT.

This clonotype was recorded at least ten times. This chain connects TRBV4-3 to TRBJ2-3, with D unclear. Germline CDR1 and CDR2: LGHNA and YSLEER. V lost 3 bases to trimming and J lost 0 bases, with 7 bases between them. CDR3 length: 14 amino acids. CDR3 DNA sequence: TGCGCCAGCAGCCACGGCAGCAGCACAGATACGCAGTATTTT. It translates to CASSHGSSTDTQYF.

In its sample, this clonotype was seen a few times. The chain carries TRBV11-2 and TRBJ2-7; TRBD2 aligns across 14 bases. V dropped 5 bases and J dropped 1; count of bases not matched to a gene: 13. Germline-derived CDR1 and CDR2 are SGHAT and FQNNGV. The CDR3 spans 19 residues. CDR3 residues: CASSPGLGTSGSSSYEQYF. The CDR3 nucleotides are TGTGCCAGCAGCCCGGGCCTCGGGACTAGCGGGAGTAGTTCCTACGAGCAGTACTTC. Drawing the rest from reference TRBV11-2 and TRBJ2-7, the complete variable domain is EAGVAQSPRYKIIEKRQSVAFWCNPISGHATLYWYQQILGQGPKLLIQFQNNGVVDDSQLPKDRFSAERLKGVDSTLKIQPAKLEDSAVYLCASSPGLGTSGSSSYEQYFGPGTRLTVT.

The chain is built from TRBV5-5 and TRBJ2-5; 10 nucleotides agree with TRBD1. Germline V gene data show CDR1 as SGHKS and CDR2 as YYEKEE (reference sequence). The CDR3 is 17 residues long. Germline trimming cut 1 base from V and 0 bases from J; bases unmatched to any gene: 6. CDR3 protein: CASSLQADRGYQETQYF. CDR3 nucleotides: TGTGCCAGCAGCTTGCAGGCGGACAGGGGGTACCAAGAGACCCAGTACTTC.

This chain joins TRBV12-3 or TRBV12-4 and TRBJ2-5; 11 bases are shared with TRBD2. The junction had 4 bases not matched to a gene; V was cut back by 5 bases and J by 2 bases. The CDR3 is made up of 15 amino acids. CDR3 sequence reads: CASSPGLAEQETQYF. The CDR3 bases are TGTGCCAGCAGTCCGGGACTAGCGGAACAAGAGACCCAGTACTTC.

This clonotype occurred many times. The V call is TRBV21-1, the J call TRBJ1-5; the table's TRBD1 call for D was not verified on the DNA. TRBV21-1 is given as a pseudogene. The CDR3 is 22 amino acids. The CDR3 loop is CASSKGGALAMRDREGNQPQHF. As DNA, the CDR3 is TGTGCCAGCAGCAAAGGAGGAGCGCTCGCCATGAGGGATAGGGAAGGCAATCAGCCCCAGCATTTT.

V and J are TRBV4-1 and TRBJ2-2; D is tentatively TRBD1 or TRBD2 (6 bases each). The V end lost 0 bases, the J end lost 7 bases, and 12 bases lay between the germline ends. Per germline, CDR1 MGHRA and CDR2 YSYEKL. CDR3 length: 15 residues. The CDR3 coding sequence is TGCGCCAGCAGCCAAGATCTTGGGGGGCTCGGGGAGCTGTTTTTT. Translated: CASSQDLGGLGELFF.

The J gene is TRBJ2-1, the V gene TRBV29-1, with 8 positions matching TRBD2. There are 16 residues in the CDR3. The V segment lost 0 bases and the J segment 2 bases; nucleotides outside the gene matches: 6. Germline V gives CDR1 SQVTM, CDR2 ANQGSEA. The CDR3 loop reads CSVEDATGGAYNEQFF. The CDR3 coding sequence is TGCAGCGTTGAAGATGCTACGGGAGGGGCCTACAATGAGCAGTTCTTC.

This clonotype has more than one count but fewer than ten. The chain has TRBV4-1 and TRBJ2-7, with D hard to call. This CDR3 has 12 residues. Germline loops: CDR1 MGHRA, CDR2 YSYEKL. The ends were cut back, 2 bases at V and 3 bases at J, with 5 bases in the middle. The CDR3 is CASSQTDYEQYF. The CDR3 region has the DNA TGCGCCAGCAGCCAAACGGACTACGAGCAGTACTTC.

This clonotype was seen at least ten times. The rearrangement joins TRBV10-3 to TRBJ1-2, with 8 bases matching TRBD1. Germline V CDR1 and CDR2: ENHRY, SYGVKD. The CDR3 has 14 amino acids. The trim removed 3 bases at V and 0 bases at J, leaving 0 bases unmatched. The CDR3 loop is CAISDRGPNYGYTF. The CDR3 nucleotides read TGTGCCATCAGTGACAGGGGGCCTAACTATGGCTACACCTTC.

The chain has TRBV4-1 and TRBJ1-6; no reliable D call. V was pared by 0 bases and J by 10 bases, with 7 bases between. This CDR3 region has 13 residues. Per germline, CDR1 MGHRA and CDR2 YSYEKL. The chain's CDR3 is CASSQEGHSPLHF. CDR3 coding DNA: TGCGCCAGCAGCCAAGAAGGCCACTCACCCCTCCACTTT.

The CDR3 spells CASSTPTGDEQYF. The CDR3 nucleotides read TGTGCCAGCAGCACACCAACAGGGGACGAGCAGTACTTC. The chain links TRBV5-5 to TRBJ2-7; 7 bases are shared with TRBD1. The CDR3 loop spans 13 amino acids. Germline CDR1 is SGHKS and CDR2 is YYEKEE (reference sequence). The V segment lost 4 bases and the J segment 5 bases; nucleotides outside the gene matches: 6.

The table lists this clonotype with many counts. The rearrangement links TRBV12-3 or TRBV12-4 to TRBJ2-4, with TRBD2 matching 9 bases. V lost 7 bases, J lost 8 bases, and 9 bases stayed unmatched. CDR3 length equals 14 residues. The CDR3 sequence is CASTLAGLGDIQYF. The CDR3, as DNA: TGTGCCAGCACTCTAGCGGGACTGGGGGACATTCAGTACTTC.

The chain combines TRBV10-3 with TRBJ2-2; D is uncertain. There are 16 residues in the CDR3. The germline V and J ends were trimmed by 3 bases and 3 bases, with 14 bases remaining between them. Germline V lookup: CDR1 ENHRY, CDR2 SYGVKD. CDR3 coding DNA: TGTGCCATCAGTGATGAAGCCGTACTATACACCGGGGAGCTGTTTTTT. It encodes CAISDEAVLYTGELFF.

This clonotype was seen a few times. V usage is TRBV6-5 and J usage is TRBJ2-1, with 8 bases identical to TRBD1. With V trimmed by 3 bases and J by 7 bases, 8 bases remained unmatched. Germline CDR1 and CDR2: MNHEY and SVGAGI. The CDR3 runs 15 residues. The CDR3 reads CASSYQGRGRNEQFF. CDR3 DNA sequence: TGTGCCAGCAGTTATCAAGGCAGGGGGCGAAATGAGCAGTTCTTC.

This clonotype has a handful of counts. CDR3 loop: CASSLGGSKYNEQFF. The CDR3 DNA reads as TGTGCCAGCAGCTTAGGAGGGAGTAAGTACAATGAGCAGTTCTTC. The rearrangement joins TRBV11-2 to TRBJ2-1; maybe TRBD2 (5 bases). The CDR3 contains 15 residues. Trimming stripped 1 base from V and 4 bases from J, with 11 bases between. Looked up from germline, CDR1 is SGHAT and CDR2 is FQNNGV.

The V and J genes are TRBV15 and TRBJ2-1, with D maybe TRBD1 (6 bases). The V gene lost 5 bases and the J gene lost 4 bases, with 9 bases spanning the gap. This CDR3 spans 13 amino acids. In germline, CDR1 is LNHNV, CDR2 YYDKDF (reference sequence). In DNA, the CDR3 is TGTGCCACCAGCTCTACAGGGTACAATGAGCAGTTCTTC. It is translated as CATSSTGYNEQFF.

This clonotype was picked up a small number of times. Relative to the germline gene, one junction end is altered; a read error may explain this. CDR3 residues: CASSLWQQETQYF. The CDR3 region has the DNA TGTGCTAGCAGCTTGTGGCAGCAAGAGACCCAGTACTTC. The V and J genes are TRBV7-7 and TRBJ2-5, with no clear D. In germline, CDR1 is SSHAT, CDR2 FNYEAQ (reference sequence). CDR3 size: 13 residues.

The rearrangement links TRBV6-1 to TRBJ1-5; D remains unclear. This CDR3 has 12 amino acids. In germline, CDR1 is MNHNS, CDR2 SASEGT. V was clipped by 7 bases and J by 5 bases, with 9 bases between them. The CDR3, as DNA: TGTGCCAGCAATGCGAATGATCAGCCCCAGCATTTT. This encodes CASNANDQPQHF.